This T cell receptor beta chain appears in the sequencing data of a study of blood T cell repertoires in COVID-19 (TCRdb year 2020). At the level of the whole study: Collaborator samples came from the United States, Italy and Spain and covered acute and convalescent phases of COVID-19. The prospective study material was composed of cDNA or gDNA derived from T cells, B-cell-depleted T cells, or PBMCs. Deeply sampled blood TCRbeta repertoires from subjects exposed to, actively infected with, or recovered from COVID-19 were included in the dataset. The repertoires were made available in a free public database intended to serve as a resource for research on the immune response to SARS-CoV-2. Samples were obtained from the ongoing ImmuneRACE study (first 160 participants) and from some 1,200 subjects provided by 6 global collaborators. The sample metadata nearly always contained a de-identified subject ID, COVID-19 status, age in years and sex. HLA class I and class II types, where available, came from metadata supplied by the sample provider rather than from assay-based typing. Here is what the overall study found, with its caveats: The quantity of clinical and demographic metadata differed by source and by participant and was supplied without curation.

The collaborating institutions used their own protocols to collect whole blood in K2EDTA tubes. For TCRbeta analysis, collaborators shipped samples in one of three forms: frozen whole blood, isolated PBMCs, or DNA extracted from either of those sample types. Via the germline V gene (reference sequence), CDR1 is LNHDA and CDR2 SQIVND. V loses 1 base, J loses 6 bases, and the germline ends lie 7 bases apart. Its CDR3 holds 13 amino acids, cysteine through phenylalanine. The retained sequence is limited to the CDR3, 39 bases, with the frame set at the first base. The immunoSEQ Assay, a bias-controlled multiplex PCR, was used to amplify TCRbeta CDR3 regions from genomic DNA. On the authors' methods: The number of nucleated cells in each sample was estimated by amplification of reference gene primers within the assay. To quantify the absolute abundance of each unique TCRbeta CDR3 rearrangement, sequence reads were collapsed and filtered. For each sample, productive Simpson clonality was calculated as the square root of Simpson's diversity index across productive rearrangements. Held by TCRdb, this immuneACCESS table contains in-frame sequences only and omits some clones. Under half of the omission traces to an unresolved V gene where checked; the cause of the rest is unknown. V, J and clone size are taken as reported in that table, and D and trimming were inferred from the DNA itself. Counted in this sample were some 150,000 clones; less than 85% of them appeared once. Jointly, the top ten make up roughly 8.3% of the sample.

As to this clone: The specificity of this receptor is unknown. No clone much larger than this one lies a single base away; base qualities are absent.

The clonotype originates from a woman of 80 years or more in a cohort sampled during active or convalescent COVID-19. The chain is made from TRBV19 and TRBJ2-1; no D gene is confidently identified. Sequenced input: peripheral blood. The CDR3 in this case is CASSIVVSNEQFF. The bases are TGTGCCAGTAGTATAGTTGTATCCAATGAGCAGTTCTTC.